A selection of T cell receptor beta chains follows, all from one sample in a study of cytomegalovirus exposure and HLA in healthy donors. Generated by immunoSEQ multiplex PCR, the TCRdb table keeps only in-frame clones and is missing some. The data contain 75,000 to 100,000 clones, 64% of them singletons. The specimen sequenced was PBMCs. These receptors were taken from a man aged 55 to 69 in good health and CMV-seronegative. CDR3s include the opening cysteine and the closing phenylalanine or tryptophan.

TRBV9,TRBJ2-1,CASSVQLSGRDNEQFF
TRBV10-3,TRBJ2-7,CAARDRVYEQYF
TRBV4-2,TRBJ1-3,CASSQEWAGGNTIYF
TRBV7-3,TRBJ2-1,CASSRLAGGVSSYNEQFF
TRBV28,TRBJ1-5,CASSLPQGGNQPQHF
TRBV5-6,TRBJ2-7,CASLSRDRPMQYF
TRBV5-1,TRBJ1-2,CATRGLPGSGGYTF
TRBV7-2,TRBJ2-7,CASSLLSGPGGSYEQYF
TRBV28,TRBJ1-2,CASSPNGGQGAQCTF
TRBV5-1,TRBJ1-4,CASSLVGRDEKLFF
TRBV10-1,TRBJ2-6,CASSDRGAGANVLTF
TRBV28,TRBJ2-3,CASSSGLATSTDTQYF
TRBV30,TRBJ1-1,CAWRSTGSRTEAFF
TRBV30,TRBJ2-1,CAWGGLGLTYITEQFF
TRBV27,TRBJ2-7,CASSLIGQGSHEQYF
TRBV9,TRBJ2-1,CASSVGQADYNEQFF
TRBV9,TRBJ2-2,CASSPRPPQGATGELFF
TRBV5-1,TRBJ2-7,CASSLAGGSASYEQYF
TRBV4-1,TRBJ2-2,CASSQDYSLPITGELFF
TRBV10-1,TRBJ1-3,CASSEPSSGNTIYF
TRBV6-6,TRBJ2-3,CASSYSLAGGFSTQYF
TRBV30,TRBJ1-5,CAWTSRDSLPHQPQHF
TRBV19,TRBJ1-5,CASSIVRTGGGQPQHF
TRBV18,TRBJ2-7,CASSETSYEQYF
TRBV6-1,TRBJ2-7,CASSEWEGGSYEQYF
TRBV13,TRBJ2-1,CASSLRRGNEQFF
TRBV18,TRBJ2-4,CASSPDAGNIQYF
TRBV30,TRBJ2-7,CAWSEQGAMYEQYF
TRBV2,TRBJ1-1,CASNFWGLDTEAFF
TRBV4-2,TRBJ2-7,CASSLDRDNYEQYF
TRBV28,TRBJ1-2,CASSLGQGNYGYTF
TRBV5-1,TRBJ2-5,CASSLGQGGETQYF
TRBV6-5,TRBJ1-2,CASSYGDRGLYGYTF
TRBV18,TRBJ2-5,CASSPPSLEETQYF
TRBV5-6,TRBJ2-3,CASSRGLAGETQYF
TRBV10-1,TRBJ1-1,CASSETGGPEAFF
TRBV19,TRBJ2-3,CASSMGGGDRSTDTQYF
TRBV18,TRBJ2-2,CASSVANTGELFF
TRBV5-5,TRBJ1-5,CASSNTGLVGQPQHF
TRBV5-1,TRBJ2-3,CASSPRTGTGNTDTQYF
TRBV9,TRBJ2-7,CASSVGLGLHYEQYF
TRBV13,TRBJ1-2,CASSLVGLYTF
TRBV5-1,TRBJ2-1,CASYPLAGPYNEQFF
TRBV6-5,.,CASSPLGTLGYEQYF
TRBV27,TRBJ1-2,CASKGDRVYGYTF
TRBV19,TRBJ2-5,CASREGLADQETQYF
TRBV28,TRBJ1-2,CASSLRTANYGYTF
TRBV19,TRBJ1-6,CASSVTGSNSPLHF